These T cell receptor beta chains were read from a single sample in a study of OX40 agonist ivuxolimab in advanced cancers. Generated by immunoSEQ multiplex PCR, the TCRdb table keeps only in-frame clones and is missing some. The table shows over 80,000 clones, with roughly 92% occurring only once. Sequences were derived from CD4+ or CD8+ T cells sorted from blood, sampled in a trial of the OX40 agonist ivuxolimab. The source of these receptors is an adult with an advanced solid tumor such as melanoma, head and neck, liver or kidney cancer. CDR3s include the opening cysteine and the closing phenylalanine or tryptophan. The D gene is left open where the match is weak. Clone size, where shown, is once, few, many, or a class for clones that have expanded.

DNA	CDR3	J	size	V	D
TGTGCCAGCAGTTTAGGGGGGCAAGAGACCCAGTACTTC	CASSLGGQETQYF	TRBJ2-5	.	TRBV28	.
TGCAGCGTGGGGGGACAGGGAGGCTCCTACGAGCAGTACTTC	CSVGGQGGSYEQYF	TRBJ2-7	.	TRBV29-1	TRBD1
TGCGCCAGCAGCTCGGACAGAGCCAAAAACATTCAGTACTTC	CASSSDRAKNIQYF	TRBJ2-4	.	TRBV5-1	.
TGTGCCATCAGAGACCTCTACGAGCAGTACTTC	CAIRDLYEQYF	TRBJ2-7	.	TRBV10-3	.
TGTGCCAGCAAGCGACAGATAAACACCGGGGAGCTGTTTTTT	CASKRQINTGELFF	TRBJ2-2	.	TRBV5-5	.
TGCAGTGCTAGATGGACCGGGGAGCTGTTTTTT	CSARWTGELFF	TRBJ2-2	.	TRBV20-1	.
TGTGCCAGCAGTGAAGGATGGGGAGGGAGGCATGAGCAGTTCTTC	CASSEGWGGRHEQFF	TRBJ2-1	.	TRBV6-1	TRBD2
TGTGCCAGCAGCTTAGGGTCAGGGGGTAACACAGATACGCAGTATTTT	CASSLGSGGNTDTQYF	TRBJ2-3	once	TRBV11-3	TRBD1
TGTGCCAGCTCACCACCGTCAGGAGAGCAGTACTTC	CASSPPSGEQYF	TRBJ2-7	few	TRBV18	.
TGTGCCAGCAGCTTAATCGGCGCGGGGAGCACTGAAGCTTTCTTT	CASSLIGAGSTEAFF	TRBJ1-1	.	TRBV11-1	.
TGTGCCAGCAGGATAGCGGGTCGCTCCTACGAGCAGTACTTC	CASRIAGRSYEQYF	TRBJ2-7	once	TRBV5-6	TRBD2
TGTGCCAGCAGTAGGGGACAGGGCCAGCCCCAGCATTTT	CASSRGQGQPQHF	TRBJ1-5	.	TRBV28	TRBD1
TGTGCCAGCAGCTTGGGACCAGGGTTCGGACAGCCCCAGCATTTT	CASSLGPGFGQPQHF	TRBJ1-5	.	TRBV5-4	.
TGTGCCAGCAGCTACAGGGCGTTACGAGGGGGCACTGAAGCTTTCTTT	CASSYRALRGGTEAFF	TRBJ1-1	.	TRBV28	.
TGTGCCAGCAGAGTACCGGGACAGAGCTCCTACGAGCAGTACTTC	CASRVPGQSSYEQYF	TRBJ2-7	.	TRBV2	TRBD1
TGTGCCAGCGCTGACAGGGGGGGGACCTACGAGCAGTACTTC	CASADRGGTYEQYF	TRBJ2-7	few	TRBV6-1	TRBD1
TGTGCCAGCAGCCCGAGGACAGGGTATAGAGAAGGCTACACCTTC	CASSPRTGYREGYTF	TRBJ1-2	many	TRBV7-6	TRBD1
TGTGCCAGCACCCACGCGGGACAGGGGAGCAATGAGCAGTTCTTC	CASTHAGQGSNEQFF	TRBJ2-1	.	TRBV28	TRBD1
TGTGCCAGCAGCCCAAACCTCGGCGAAGCTTTCTTT	CASSPNLGEAFF	TRBJ1-1	.	TRBV9	.
TGTGCCAGCAGTTTAAGGACAGGGGGCGTTGAAAAACTGTTTTTT	CASSLRTGGVEKLFF	TRBJ1-4	once	TRBV27	TRBD1
TGTGCCGCAGCCACAGGGGATGTGGGAAAACTGTTTTTT	CAAATGDVGKLFF	TRBJ1-4	.	TRBV19	TRBD1
TGTGCCAGCAGCTTGCGTTTATCGGGAGTCGGGTACAATGAGCAGTTCTTC	CASSLRLSGVGYNEQFF	TRBJ2-1	once	TRBV11-2	.
TGTGCCAGCTCACCACGGACTAGCGGACCCTACAATGAGCAGTTCTTC	CASSPRTSGPYNEQFF	TRBJ2-1	.	TRBV18	TRBD2
TGTGCCAGTAAACTACAGGGTACGCCCTTCTACGAGCAGTACTTC	CASKLQGTPFYEQYF	TRBJ2-7	once	TRBV19	.
TGCAGCGTTATCGATCGTGGCGCCCACGGGTACGAGCAGTACTTC	CSVIDRGAHGYEQYF	TRBJ2-7	.	TRBV29-1	.
TGTGCCAGCAGTGAAGCATTGGAGGGGCGGTTTCAAAAAGCTTTCTTT	CASSEALEGRFQKAFF	TRBJ1-1	.	TRBV6-1	.
TGCGCCAGCAGCTTGGAGGCCAGGGGGTATCTTGAGCAGTTCTTC	CASSLEARGYLEQFF	TRBJ2-1	.	TRBV5-1	TRBD1
TGTGCCAGCAGCCAATGGGACAGCCGACTAGTCAGATCTAACAATGAGCAGTTCTTC	CASSQWDSRLVRSNNEQFF	TRBJ2-1	once	TRBV16	.
TGTGCCAGCCTTAGATCGGGCGGGGAGCTGTTTTTT	CASLRSGGELFF	TRBJ2-2	.	TRBV28	.
TGTGCCAGCAGCTCGTCGGAAGACTTCTCCTACAATGAGCAGTTCTTC	CASSSSEDFSYNEQFF	TRBJ2-1	.	TRBV7-9	.
TGCGCCAGCAGCTCATCCGGGACAGCCTACGAGCAGTACTTC	CASSSSGTAYEQYF	TRBJ2-7	.	TRBV5-1	TRBD1
TGTGCCAGCGTACCCAACCCCTACAATGAGCAGTTCTTC	CASVPNPYNEQFF	TRBJ2-1	.	TRBV2	.
TGTGCCAGTAGTATAGTGGGCCTAGTCACCGGGGAGCTGTTTTTT	CASSIVGLVTGELFF	TRBJ2-2	.	TRBV19	.
TGCGCCAGCAGCCGGGGTACTAATGAAAAACTGTTTTTT	CASSRGTNEKLFF	TRBJ1-4	.	TRBV5-1	.
TGTGCTAGTGGTTTGGTGGTCTGCACCAAAAACATTCAGTACTTC	CASGLVVCTKNIQYF	TRBJ2-4	.	TRBV12-5	.
TGTGCCAGCAGCTCCCAGACTAGCGGTGAGCAGTACTTC	CASSSQTSGEQYF	TRBJ2-7	once	TRBV7-6	TRBD2
TGTGCCAGCAGCTTAGAAGGGCCTTGGGAAGATACGCAGTATTTT	CASSLEGPWEDTQYF	TRBJ2-3	.	TRBV11-2	.
TGTGCCAGCAGCCAAGCCGGGAGATCTAGCACAGATACGCAGTATTTT	CASSQAGRSSTDTQYF	TRBJ2-3	.	TRBV4-2	.
TGTGCCAGCAGTATAGCGACCAGCACAGATACGCAGTATTTT	CASSIATSTDTQYF	TRBJ2-3	.	TRBV27	.
TGTGCCAGCAGCCGGGACTTAACTAATGAAAAACTGTTTTTT	CASSRDLTNEKLFF	TRBJ1-4	.	TRBV6-5	.
TGTGCCAGCAGGAGTCAGGGGGGGGCAATTTTCGATGAGCAGTTCTTC	CASRSQGGAIFDEQFF	TRBJ2-1	.	TRBV6-6	.
TGTGCCAGCTCACCACCGTCCAGCGGGGAGCTGTTTTTT	CASSPPSSGELFF	TRBJ2-2	.	TRBV18	.
TGTGCCAGCAGTGCCGAATACACAGGGGGTACGACCGGGGAGCTGTTTTTT	CASSAEYTGGTTGELFF	TRBJ2-2	.	TRBV6-1	TRBD1
TGTGCCAGCAGCTTAGCTGTGAGGGGCACCGGGGAGCTGTTTTTT	CASSLAVRGTGELFF	TRBJ2-2	.	TRBV7-8	.
TGCAGCGCGGGACAGGGGGCCCGAAGCAACATTCAGTACTTC	CSAGQGARSNIQYF	TRBJ2-4	.	TRBV29-1	TRBD1
TGCGCCAGCAGCAAGACAGGGGGAAGTCGCTACGAGCAGTACTTC	CASSKTGGSRYEQYF	TRBJ2-7	.	TRBV5-1	TRBD1
TGCGCCAGCAGGGCCGTCGAGCGGGGGGCTGAGACCCAGTACTTC	CASRAVERGAETQYF	TRBJ2-5	.	TRBV4-1	TRBD2
TGTGCCAGCAGCTCCACAGATACGCAGTATTTT	CASSSTDTQYF	TRBJ2-3	.	TRBV11-2	.
TGTGCCAGTACCAAGACAGCACCAGGCGGAGCTTTCTTT	CASTKTAPGGAFF	TRBJ1-1	.	TRBV19	.
TGTGCTAGCAGCTTAGAACGGGGGACGGAGCTGTTTTTT	CASSLERGTELFF	TRBJ2-2	.	TRBV7-7	.